One T cell receptor (beta chain) is described in this entry. These data belong to a study of T cell responses to AZD1222 COVID-19 vaccine. Libraries were prepared by immunoSEQ multiplex PCR; TCRdb keeps only in-frame clonotypes and omits some of them. This table has some 97,000 clones, approximately 89% appearing once. Trimming took 1 base from V and 1 from J, leaving 4 bases between them. CDR1 and CDR2 from the germline V gene are SGHAT and FQNNGV. The CDR3 is 13 residues long. This sequence originates from an adult in good health. The input for sequencing was peripheral blood, taken on day 0 of MenACWY control vaccination. The J gene is TRBJ1-1, the V gene TRBV11-2; D gene uncertain. DNA of the CDR3: TGTGCCAGCAGCTTAGGGTGGAACACTGAAGCTTTCTTT. Amino acids: CASSLGWNTEAFF. The variable domain in full, with the rest retrieved from reference TRBV11-2 and TRBJ1-1, is EAGVAQSPRYKIIEKRQSVAFWCNPISGHATLYWYQQILGQGPKLLIQFQNNGVVDDSQLPKDRFSAERLKGVDSTLKIQPAKLEDSAVYLCASSLGWNTEAFFGQGTRLTVV.